These 24 T cell receptor beta chains originate from one sample sequenced in a study of blood T cells in healthy people across ages. PCR was performed a second time for about 7 to 11 cycles using a sample-barcoded 5' primer and a J-beta primer mix. TCRdb redid the calling of the 5' RACE reads with MiXCR, one entry per CDR3 protein. The repertoire holds hundreds of thousands of distinct CDR3 sequences, with about 30% as singletons. Material: blood. The origin of the receptors is a woman over 75 in good health.

This clonotype was detected only a few times. The rearrangement joins TRBV2 to TRBJ2-5, with D uncertain. CDR1 and CDR2 from the germline V gene are SNHLY and FYNNEI. The CDR3 is 16 amino acids. V lost 0 bases and J 0 bases, leaving 11 bases between the germline ends. CDR3 in DNA: TGTGCCAGCAGTGAAGCGCGGCAGGCGAACCAAGAGACCCAGTACTTC. It codes for CASSEARQANQETQYF.

A remark on this clonotype: One base away lies a much larger clone, so this may be a sequencing read error. DNA of the CDR3: TGCGCCAGCAGCTCGACCGGGACAGGGTTTGAAAAACGGTTTTTT. Encoded protein: CASSSTGTGFEKRFF. The rearrangement links TRBV4-3 to TRBJ1-4, with 9 bases matching TRBD1. The CDR3 loop spans 15 amino acids. CDR1 and CDR2 from the germline V gene are LGHNA and YSLEER.

V and J are TRBV7-3 and TRBJ1-2; D is uncertain. Between the trimmed V and J ends, which lost 2 bases and 6 bases, there was a span of 10 bases. Germline CDR1 SGHTA, CDR2 FQGTGA. The CDR3 runs 13 residues. CDR3 coding DNA: TGTGCCAGCAGCTTATCGGGCAAAAATGGCTACACCTTC. This codes for CASSLSGKNGYTF.

In its sample, this clonotype was seen many times. The chain has TRBV20-1 and TRBJ2-7, with no clear D. The CDR3 runs 12 residues. From germline, CDR1 is DFQATT and CDR2 SNEGSKA (reference sequence). V was cut by 2 bases and J by 5 bases, with 10 bases left in between. Written as DNA, the CDR3 is TGCAGTGCTAGAACCCGTGGGGACGAGCAGTACTTC. Protein: CSARTRGDEQYF.

This clonotype was counted only a few times. The chain links TRBV5-1 to TRBJ2-3; tentative D call: TRBD2 (7 bases). The CDR3 totals 15 residues. Germline V gene data show CDR1 as SGHRS and CDR2 as YFSETQ. Between the trimmed V and J ends, which lost 1 base and 7 bases, there was a span of 16 bases. The CDR3 here is CASSLKGGGTNTQYF. The CDR3 DNA sequence: TGCGCCAGCAGCTTGAAGGGGGGGGGCACGAATACGCAGTATTTT. The complete variable domain, with remaining parts taken from reference TRBV5-1 and TRBJ2-3, reads KAGVTQTPRYLIKTRGQQVTLSCSPISGHRSVSWYQQTPGQGLQFLFEYFSETQRNKGNFPGRFSGRQFSNSRSEMNVSTLELGDSALYLCASSLKGGGTNTQYFGPGTRLTVL.

This clonotype was counted once. A much larger clone differs from this one at a single base, so this may be a read error. The J gene is TRBJ1-1, the V gene TRBV20-1; 7 bases match TRBD1. The germline V gene encodes CDR1 DFQATT and CDR2 SNEGSKA (reference sequence). J lost 1 base, V lost 8 bases, and 7 bases had no gene match. The CDR3 has 13 amino acids. The CDR3 nucleotides read TGCAGTACGCCGGGACAGCAGAACACTGAAGCTTTCTTT. This translates into CSTPGQQNTEAFF.

The chain carries TRBV6-5 and TRBJ1-2; D is ambiguous. This CDR3 has 14 residues. Germline values: CDR1 MNHEY, CDR2 SVGAGI. V was pared by 0 bases and J by 4 bases, with 9 bases between. The CDR3 DNA follows: TGTGCCAGCAGTTACTCGACCGGAGGCTATGGCTACACCTTC. Its protein product is CASSYSTGGYGYTF.

This clonotype has ten or more counts. The chain has TRBV20-1 and TRBJ2-1; 11 nucleotides match TRBD2. Trimming removed 6 bases from V and 5 bases from J; junction bases left unmatched: 15. From germline, CDR1 is DFQATT and CDR2 SNEGSKA (reference sequence). This CDR3 spans 17 amino acids. The CDR3 nucleotides read TGCAGTGCCACTCCCATAGCGGGGGGGTTACCTGACAATGAGCAGTTCTTC. Amino acids: CSATPIAGGLPDNEQFF.

This clonotype was observed at least ten times. This sequence joins TRBV30 and TRBJ2-3; tentative D call: TRBD1 (6 bases). The CDR3 extends over 14 amino acids. Trimming shortened V by 0 bases and J by 8 bases, and 15 bases separated the two germline ends. CDR1 and CDR2 from the germline V gene are GTSNPN and SVGIG (reference sequence). CDR3 residues: CAWSVLGAAATQYF. The CDR3 DNA sequence: TGTGCCTGGAGTGTGTTGGGGGCCGCGGCTACGCAGTATTTT.

With respect to this clonotype: One junction end disagrees with the germline gene, perhaps due to a read error. The chain links TRBV20-1 to TRBJ2-4; possibly TRBD1 or TRBD2 for D (6 bases each). Germline V gives CDR1 DFQATT, CDR2 SNEGSKA (reference sequence). This CDR3 region has 11 residues. The CDR3 coding sequence is TGCAGTGCTAAGAGTCCGGGGGCTTGGGAATTC. This gives the protein CSAKSPGAWEF.

This clonotype has ten or more counts. A read error may account for a junction end that differs from germline. The chain has TRBV6-1 and TRBJ2-7; D call uncertain. The CDR3 covers 13 residues. Germline CDR1 is MNHNS and CDR2 is SASEGT. The CDR3 nucleotides are TGTGCCAGCACTCCTACGGAAGTTTACGAGCGGTACTTC. Its translation is CASTPTEVYERYF.

This clonotype was observed a handful of times. A read error may explain this, as a much larger clone is one base away. The chain has TRBV12-3 or TRBV12-4 and TRBJ2-1; tentative D call: TRBD2 (7 bases). The DNA end is a closer match to TRBJ2-7, so the J assignment may be wrong. The CDR3 covers 13 residues. The chain's CDR3 is CASGRGETNEQYF. The CDR3 bases are TGTGCCAGCGGGAGGGGGGAAACAAATGAGCAGTACTTC.

This clonotype appeared many times. This chain joins TRBV24-1 and TRBJ2-1; TRBD1 might be the D (5 bases). V gave up 1 base and J gave up 5 bases, with 14 bases separating them. Germline V gives CDR1 KGHDR, CDR2 SFDVKD. This CDR3 comprises 16 residues. CDR3 sequence (DNA): TGTGCCACCAGTGATTTACAGGCAGATCCCCACAATGAGCAGTTCTTC. This sequence encodes CATSDLQADPHNEQFF.

This clonotype has ten or more counts. This chain uses TRBV25-1 with TRBJ1-1; TRBD1 is a possible D gene (6 bases). The CDR3 has 14 amino acids. Germline V lookup: CDR1 MGHDK, CDR2 SYGVNS. With 6 bases removed from V and 9 bases from J, the gap between germline ends came to 20 bases. DNA for the CDR3: TGTGCCAGCAGCCACTTAGGGACAAAGGCTCAAGCTTTCTTT. The encoded protein is CASSHLGTKAQAFF.

This clonotype was observed a handful of times. CDR3 nucleotides: TGCAGCGGGGAGGAAAATGAAAAACTGTTTTTT. Its translation is CSGEENEKLFF. The chain recombines TRBV29-1 with TRBJ1-4; D is ambiguous. Germline V CDR1 and CDR2: SQVTM, ANQGSEA. The CDR3 loop spans 11 amino acids. V was cut by 7 bases and J by 5 bases, with 8 bases left in between. Looking up the rest from reference TRBV29-1 and TRBJ1-4 gives the full variable domain: SAVISQKPSRDICQRGTSLTIQCQVDSQVTMMFWYRQQPGQSLTLIATANQGSEATYESGFVIDKFPISRPNLTFSTLTVSNMSPEDSSIYLCSGEENEKLFFGSGTQLSVL.

The CDR3 bases are TGCGCCAGCAGCTCGGACACTAGGGATACCCAGTACTTC. As protein: CASSSDTRDTQYF. V is TRBV5-1 and J is TRBJ2-5, with D perhaps assigned TRBD1 or TRBD2 (5 bases each). CDR1 is SGHRS and CDR2 is YFSETQ in the germline V gene. The CDR3 is 13 residues long. The V and J ends lost 3 bases and 8 bases respectively, with 14 bases between them.

This clonotype was seen at least ten times. The rearrangement joins TRBV7-6 to TRBJ2-5, with D perhaps given as TRBD1 or TRBD2 (5 bases each). Per the germline V gene, CDR1 is SGHVS and CDR2 is FNYEAQ. The V gene lost 5 bases and the J gene lost 5 bases, with 18 bases spanning the gap. CDR3 length: 15 amino acids. CDR3 protein: CASSGDGASGETQYF. As DNA, the CDR3 is TGTGCCAGCAGCGGCGACGGGGCCTCCGGGGAGACCCAGTACTTC.

Many counts were recorded for this clonotype. This rearrangement joins TRBV5-1 to TRBJ1-2; tentatively, D is TRBD1 (5 bases). Germline V gene sequence: CDR1 SGHRS, CDR2 YFSETQ. V gave up 4 bases and J gave up 0 bases, with 13 bases separating them. This CDR3 is built from 15 residues. CDR3 sequence (DNA): TGCGCCAGCAGCACCGGGACGGTGACTAACTATGGCTACACCTTC. Amino acid sequence: CASSTGTVTNYGYTF.

The gene calls are TRBV7-9 and TRBJ1-2; 9 positions agree with TRBD1. The CDR3 covers 14 residues. V lost 5 bases to trimming and J lost 6 bases; unmatched junction nucleotides: 7. Germline CDR1 SEHNR, CDR2 FQNEAQ (reference sequence). The CDR3 region is CASSLLDRGNGYTF. The CDR3 DNA follows: TGTGCCAGCAGCCTCCTCGACAGGGGGAATGGCTACACCTTC.

In regard to this clonotype: A read error is possible here, since a much larger clone lies one base away. The genes are TRBV6-1 and TRBJ2-5, with a tentative D call TRBD2 (6 bases). CDR3 length: 11 amino acids. The germline V gene encodes CDR1 MNHNS and CDR2 SASEGT. Trimming shortened V by 6 bases and J by 9 bases, and 11 bases separated the two germline ends. CDR3 nucleotides: TGTGCCAGCAGATTCGGGGAGGCCCAGTACTTC. Protein sequence: CASRFGEAQYF.

This chain joins TRBV20-1 and TRBJ2-7; D is perhaps TRBD1 or TRBD2 (5 bases each). Germline CDR1 and CDR2: DFQATT and SNEGSKA (reference sequence). Deletions cut 6 bases from V and 2 bases from J, with 14 bases between. CDR3 length: 13 residues. The CDR3 nucleotides read TGCAGTGCCTCTGGGGGTGGTGCCTACGAGCAGTACTTC. Its translation: CSASGGGAYEQYF.

The chain has TRBV7-2 and TRBJ2-4; 11 positions match TRBD2. The CDR3 runs 17 residues. Germline loops: CDR1 SGHTA, CDR2 FQGNSA. The V gene end was trimmed by 4 bases and the J gene end by 0 bases; junction bases not matched to a gene: 5. CDR3 loop: CASSSGTSGVAKNIQYF. The CDR3 coding sequence is TGTGCCAGCAGCTCCGGGACTAGCGGTGTAGCCAAAAACATTCAGTACTTC. Full variable domain (outside the CDR3, taken from reference TRBV7-2 and TRBJ2-4): GAGVSQSPSNKVTEKGKDVELRCDPISGHTALYWYRQSLGQGLEFLIYFQGNSAPDKSGLPSDRFSAERTGGSVSTLTIQRTQQEDSAVYLCASSSGTSGVAKNIQYFGAGTRLSVL.

This clonotype was observed many times. The chain joins TRBV6-2 or TRBV6-3 to TRBJ1-2, with unresolved D. The CDR3 spans 12 residues. Deletions cut 6 bases from V and 2 bases from J, with 7 bases between. The germline V gene encodes CDR1 MNHEY and CDR2 SVGEGT. CDR3 sequence (DNA): TGTGCCAGCAGCGGAAGCAACTATGGCTACACCTTC. Its protein product is CASSGSNYGYTF.

Many counts were recorded for this clonotype. The J gene is TRBJ2-1, the V gene TRBV12-3 or TRBV12-4, with 13 bases aligning to TRBD2. The CDR3 contains 16 residues. Trimming cost V 5 bases and J 6 bases; bases outside gene matches: 7. The CDR3 loop reads CASSQGTSGAINEQFF. In nucleotides, the CDR3 is TGTGCCAGCAGTCAAGGGACTAGCGGGGCGATCAATGAGCAGTTCTTC.